The 20 T cell receptor beta chains presented below share a single source sample, sequenced in a study of T cells in localized non-small cell lung cancer. Some clones are missing from TCRdb's copy, which holds only in-frame ones; the method was immunoSEQ multiplex PCR. The table has approximately 45,000 clones, 81% seen once; the top ten hold 17%. The starting material was peripheral blood mononuclear cells, obtained before any cancer treatment. These TCRs come from a man between 35 and 75 years old with stage III lung adenocarcinoma.

This chain joins TRBV5-6 and TRBJ2-7; 8 nucleotides line up with TRBD1. Germline V gene data show CDR1 as SGHDT and CDR2 as YYEEEE. This CDR3 contains 14 residues. The ends lost 4 bases at V and 2 bases at J; junction bases unmatched: 5. CDR3 nucleotides: TGTGCCAGCAGCCAGGGACAGGAGACCTACGAGCAGTACTTC. Its protein is CASSQGQETYEQYF.

The chain couples TRBV18 to TRBJ2-5; D perhaps matches TRBD2 (5 bases). Germline V gives CDR1 KGHSH, CDR2 LQKENI. V was clipped by 6 bases and J by 2 bases, with 10 bases between them. The CDR3 has 13 amino acids. The CDR3 protein is CASSSTRQETQYF. CDR3 nucleotides: TGTGCCAGCTCGTCTACTAGACAAGAGACCCAGTACTTC.

The chain uses TRBV11-2 and TRBJ2-7; TRBD2 matches at 8 bases. The CDR3 has 15 amino acids. The trim removed 1 base at V and 3 bases at J, leaving 5 bases unmatched. The germline CDR1 and CDR2 sequences are SGHAT and FQNNGV. The chain's CDR3 is CASSLGGTSGYEQYF. The CDR3 DNA sequence: TGTGCCAGCAGCTTAGGGGGTACTAGCGGCTACGAGCAGTACTTC.

The CDR3 DNA reads as TGTGCCAGCATGTTAGACTTCCAGCGGGAGACCCAGTACTTC. The encoded protein is CASMLDFQRETQYF. The rearrangement joins TRBV2 to TRBJ2-5; a possible D gene is TRBD2 (5 bases). Trimming took 7 bases from V and 5 from J, leaving 17 bases between them. The CDR3 length is 14 residues. Germline values: CDR1 SNHLY, CDR2 FYNNEI. The whole variable domain, filled in from reference TRBV2 and TRBJ2-5, reads EPEVTQTPSHQVTQMGQEVILRCVPISNHLYFYWYRQILGQKVEFLVSFYNNEISEKSEIFDDQFSVERPDGSNFTLKIRSTKLEDSAMYFCASMLDFQRETQYFGPGTRLLVL.

This sequence joins TRBV14 and TRBJ2-5; D not certain. The CDR3 length is 13 residues. V lost 4 bases to trimming and J lost 1 base, with 7 bases between them. The germline CDR1 and CDR2 sequences are SGHDN and FVKESK. The CDR3, as DNA: TGTGCCAGCAGCCCTCCCTTCCAAGAGACCCAGTACTTC. It is translated as CASSPPFQETQYF.

The chain has TRBV25-1 and TRBJ2-6, with D perhaps matching TRBD1 (6 bases). V was cut by 6 bases and J by 0 bases, with 18 bases left in between. CDR3 length: 18 amino acids. The V gene's germline CDR1 is MGHDK and CDR2 SYGVNS. The CDR3 DNA is TGTGCCAGCAGACTTCAACAGGGCCAAAGCTCTGGGGCCAACGTCCTGACTTTC. Translating gives CASRLQQGQSSGANVLTF.

The sample holds one count of this clone. V usage is TRBV9 and J usage is TRBJ1-1; TRBD1 matches at 7 bases. The CDR3 totals 14 residues. Per germline, CDR1 SGDLS and CDR2 YYNGEE. Trimming cost V 3 bases and J 4 bases; bases outside gene matches: 6. CDR3 bases: TGTGCCAGCAGCGCCCCAGGGGGGGGCACTGAAGCTTTCTTT. Translating it yields CASSAPGGGTEAFF.

The chain couples TRBV30 to TRBJ1-4; D is uncertain. Trimming stripped 2 bases from V and 2 bases from J, with 12 bases between. Germline lookup yields CDR1 GTSNPN and CDR2 SVGIG (reference sequence). This CDR3 region has 15 residues. The CDR3 reads CAWSLMGSTNEKLFF. The CDR3 coding sequence is TGTGCCTGGAGTCTAATGGGGAGCACTAATGAAAAACTGTTTTTT. The whole variable domain, remainder taken from reference TRBV30 and TRBJ1-4, is SQTIHQWPATLVQPVGSPLSLECTVEGTSNPNLYWYRQAAGRGLQLLFYSVGIGQISSEVPQNLSASRPQDRQFILSSKKLLLSDSGFYLCAWSLMGSTNEKLFFGSGTQLSVL.

The chain is built from TRBV9 and TRBJ1-6, with D maybe TRBD1 (5 bases). V was cut by 0 bases and J by 5 bases, with 15 bases left in between. The CDR3 sequence is 17 residues long. Germline V CDR1 and CDR2: SGDLS, YYNGEE. CDR3 DNA: TGTGCCAGCAGCGTAGGTGCAGGGTCAAGGGATAATTCACCCCTCCACTTT. As protein: CASSVGAGSRDNSPLHF.

V is TRBV5-6 and J is TRBJ2-3, with 7 bases that match TRBD1. CDR3 length equals 15 residues. V trimming: 4 bases; J trimming: 2 bases; junction bases outside the gene matches: 7. In germline, CDR1 is SGHDT, CDR2 YYEEEE. The CDR3 spells CASSRTGAFTDTQYF. The CDR3 DNA follows: TGTGCCAGCAGCCGGACAGGCGCCTTCACAGATACGCAGTATTTT. The whole variable domain, filled in from reference TRBV5-6 and TRBJ2-3, reads DAGVTQSPTHLIKTRGQQVTLRCSPKSGHDTVSWYQQALGQGPQFIFQYYEEEERQRGNFPDRFSGHQFPNYSSELNVNALLLGDSALYLCASSRTGAFTDTQYFGPGTRLTVL.

The chain joins TRBV2 to TRBJ2-1; 9 bases map to TRBD2. The CDR3 totals 14 residues. Germline assignment: CDR1 SNHLY and CDR2 FYNNEI. J lost 7 bases, V lost 4 bases, and 5 bases had no gene match. As DNA, the CDR3 is TGTGCCAGCAGTGGGCAGCGGGGGGAAAATGAGCAGTTCTTC. This translates into CASSGQRGENEQFF.

The sample holds a few counts of this clone. The chain carries TRBV9 and TRBJ1-4, with D unresolved. Germline assignment: CDR1 SGDLS and CDR2 YYNGEE. The CDR3 extends over 14 amino acids. Deletions cut 6 bases from V and 5 bases from J, with 14 bases between. CDR3 DNA: TGTGCCAGCAACCTACGAGGAACGAATGAAAAACTGTTTTTT. This translates into CASNLRGTNEKLFF.

The CDR3 region is CASSVGEHGGNTGELFF. The CDR3 DNA sequence: TGTGCCAGCAGCGTAGGGGAACACGGGGGGAACACCGGGGAGCTGTTTTTT. This chain uses TRBV9 with TRBJ2-2, with D perhaps TRBD2 (6 bases). CDR1 SGDLS and CDR2 YYNGEE come from the germline V gene. This CDR3 region has 17 residues. The V gene lost 0 bases and the J gene lost 1 base, with 13 bases spanning the gap.

The V and J genes are TRBV10-1 and TRBJ1-1; D unclear. The CDR3 length is 11 residues. Germline V CDR1 and CDR2: WNHNN, SYGVQD (reference sequence). The V gene lost 2 bases and the J gene lost 11 bases, with 9 bases spanning the gap. The CDR3 protein is CASSEGRSAFF. The DNA of the CDR3 is TGCGCCAGCAGTGAGGGTCGTTCGGCTTTCTTT.

This rearrangement joins TRBV6-5 to TRBJ2-1; D gene ambiguous. The germline gives CDR1 MNHEY, CDR2 SVGAGI. The CDR3 runs 11 residues. The V end was cut by 4 bases, the J end by 8 bases, with 6 bases between. The CDR3 bases are TGTGCCAGCAGTTCCCAGTATGAGCAGTTCTTC. The encoded protein is CASSSQYEQFF.

The V gene is TRBV4-1, the J gene TRBJ1-4; D is undetermined. Germline CDR1 reads MGHRA; CDR2 reads YSYEKL. The CDR3 has 12 amino acids. The V gene lost 0 bases and the J gene lost 8 bases, with 4 bases spanning the gap. CDR3: CASSQEGEKLFF. Written as DNA, the CDR3 is TGCGCCAGCAGCCAAGAGGGGGAAAAACTGTTTTTT.

V is TRBV5-4 and J is TRBJ2-3, with D tentatively TRBD2 (6 bases). Trimming cost V 0 bases and J 4 bases, with 15 bases left between them. The CDR3 has 16 amino acids. CDR1 and CDR2 from the germline V gene are SGHNT and YYREEE (reference sequence). In DNA, the CDR3 is TGTGCCAGCAGCTTGGGGGGCAGGGAGGTAGCAGATACGCAGTATTTT. It translates to CASSLGGREVADTQYF. The variable domain in full, with the rest retrieved from reference TRBV5-4 and TRBJ2-3, is ETGVTQSPTHLIKTRGQQVTLRCSSQSGHNTVSWYQQALGQGPQFIFQYYREEENGRGNFPPRFSGLQFPNYSSELNVNALELDDSALYLCASSLGGREVADTQYFGPGTRLTVL.

V is TRBV2 and J is TRBJ2-7; possible D gene TRBD1, 5 bases. From germline, CDR1 is SNHLY and CDR2 FYNNEI. The CDR3 consists of 16 residues. Trimming cost V 4 bases and J 0 bases, with 16 bases left between them. The DNA for the CDR3 is TGTGCCAGCAGTGCCCCTTCAGACAGAAGCTCCTACGAGCAGTACTTC. This encodes CASSAPSDRSSYEQYF.

V usage is TRBV15 and J usage is TRBJ2-1; D not certain. The CDR3 is 15 residues long. V was shortened by 1 base and J by 0 bases, with 7 bases between the two germline ends. The V gene's germline CDR1 is LNHNV and CDR2 YYDKDF (reference sequence). The CDR3 coding sequence is TGTGCCACCAGCAGAGGTAGGAACTCCTACAATGAGCAGTTCTTC. It codes for CATSRGRNSYNEQFF.

CDR3 region: CASSESPLAGTGELFF. The CDR3 region has the DNA TGCGCCAGCAGTGAGTCCCCCCTAGCGGGTACCGGGGAGCTGTTTTTT. The chain has TRBV10-1 and TRBJ2-2, with 8 bases identical to TRBD2. Trimming at V came to 0 bases and at J to 5 bases, leaving 5 bases not matched to a gene. The CDR3 spans 16 residues. Looked up from germline, CDR1 is WNHNN and CDR2 is SYGVQD (reference sequence).